Presented here are 3 T cell receptor beta chains from one specimen sequenced in a study of cytomegalovirus exposure and HLA in healthy donors. This PCR relied on a set of 60 Vbeta primers and 13 Jbeta primers. Using immunoSEQ multiplex PCR, the repertoire was profiled, and TCRdb retains in-frame clones only, with some absent. The sample yields 120,000 to 150,000 clones, about four fifths seen once. Sequenced sample: PBMCs. The receptors were gathered from a young man in good health and CMV-seropositive.

Note on this clone: A read error may produce the germline difference seen at one junction end. The chain is built from TRBV7-9 and TRBJ2-2; D perhaps matches TRBD1 (6 bases). The CDR3 length is 18 residues. Germline V CDR1 and CDR2: SEHNR, FQNEAQ (reference sequence). The CDR3 loop reads CSSTDTIGGALGTGELFF. The DNA of the CDR3 is TGTTCCAGCACCGATACCATAGGGGGAGCCCTGGGCACCGGGGAGCTGTTTTTT.

The J gene is TRBJ2-7, the V gene TRBV7-2, with D perhaps matching TRBD1 (5 bases). The CDR3 length is 14 residues. Germline V gene data show CDR1 as SGHTA and CDR2 as FQGNSA. V dropped 1 base and J dropped 0 bases, with 7 bases sitting between them. CDR3 loop: CASSLGTNSYEQYF. CDR3 sequence (DNA): TGTGCCAGCAGCTTAGGGACAAACTCCTACGAGCAGTACTTC. Drawing the rest from reference TRBV7-2 and TRBJ2-7, the complete variable domain is GAGVSQSPSNKVTEKGKDVELRCDPISGHTALYWYRQSLGQGLEFLIYFQGNSAPDKSGLPSDRFSAERTGGSVSTLTIQRTQQEDSAVYLCASSLGTNSYEQYFGPGTRLTVT.

The V and J genes are TRBV5-1 and TRBJ2-2; 7 bases fit TRBD1. V was clipped by 4 bases and J by 4 bases; unmatched bases: 7. Germline V gives CDR1 SGHRS, CDR2 YFSETQ. This CDR3 has 15 residues. The CDR3 is CASSTGQAGTGELFF. In DNA, the CDR3 is TGCGCCAGCAGCACCGGACAGGCGGGCACCGGGGAGCTGTTTTTT.